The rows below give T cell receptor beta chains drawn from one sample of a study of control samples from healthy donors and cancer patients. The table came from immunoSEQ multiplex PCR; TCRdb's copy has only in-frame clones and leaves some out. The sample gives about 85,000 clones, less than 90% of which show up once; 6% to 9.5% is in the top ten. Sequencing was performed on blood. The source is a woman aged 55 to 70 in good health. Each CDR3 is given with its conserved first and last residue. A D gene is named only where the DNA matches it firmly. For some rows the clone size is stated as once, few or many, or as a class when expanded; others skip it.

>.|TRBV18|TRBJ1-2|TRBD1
CASSPDREGGYTF
TGTGCCAGCTCACCAGACAGGGAAGGTGGCTACACCTTC
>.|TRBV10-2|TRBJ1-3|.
CASSLGAGNTIYF
TGCGCCAGCAGTTTGGGGGCAGGAAACACCATATATTTT
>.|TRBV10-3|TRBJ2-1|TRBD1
CAIRTTGADNEQFF
TGTGCCATCAGGACCACAGGGGCGGACAATGAGCAGTTCTTC
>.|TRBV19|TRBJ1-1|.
CASAILGAVGNTEAFF
TGTGCCAGTGCGATACTTGGGGCGGTTGGGAACACTGAAGCTTTCTTT
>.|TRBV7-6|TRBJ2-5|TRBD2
CASSPGTSWRETQYF
TGTGCCAGCAGCCCCGGGACTAGCTGGCGGGAGACCCAGTACTTC
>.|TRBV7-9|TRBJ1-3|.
CASSPSPLGNTIYF
TGTGCCAGCAGCCCTTCTCCCCTTGGAAACACCATATATTTT
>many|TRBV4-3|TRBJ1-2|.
CASSPFKGRNYGYTF
TGCGCCAGCAGCCCTTTCAAAGGGCGTAACTATGGCTACACCTTC
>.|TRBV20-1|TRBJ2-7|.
CSASRSGDEQYF
TGCAGTGCTAGTCGGTCGGGGGACGAGCAGTACTTC
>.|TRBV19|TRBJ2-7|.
CASKDSTFTYEQYF
TGTGCCAGTAAGGACAGCACCTTTACCTACGAGCAGTACTTC
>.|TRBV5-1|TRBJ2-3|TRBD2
CASSTGLAGDGETQYF
TGCGCCAGCAGCACGGGACTAGCGGGAGATGGAGAAACGCAGTATTTT
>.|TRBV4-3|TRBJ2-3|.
CASSPASDSGYTDTQYF
TGCGCCAGCAGCCCCGCTTCGGATAGCGGATACACAGATACGCAGTATTTT
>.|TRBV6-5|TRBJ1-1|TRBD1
CASRGQKNTEAFF
TGTGCCAGCAGGGGACAGAAGAACACTGAAGCTTTCTTT
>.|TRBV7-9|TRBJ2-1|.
CASSLGGGQFF
TGTGCCAGCAGCTTAGGGGGAGGTCAGTTCTTC
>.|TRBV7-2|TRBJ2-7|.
CASSSTGYEQYF
TGTGCCAGCAGCTCAACCGGCTACGAGCAGTACTTC
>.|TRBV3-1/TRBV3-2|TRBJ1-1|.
CASSSSQNSNTEAFF
TGTGCCAGCAGCTCCTCACAGAATTCGAACACTGAAGCTTTCTTT
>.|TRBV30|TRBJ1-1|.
CAWIWDGLNTEAFF
TGTGCCTGGATTTGGGACGGCTTGAACACTGAAGCTTTCTTT
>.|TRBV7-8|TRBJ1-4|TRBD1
CASSLLAGTGDEKLFF
TGTGCCAGCAGCTTACTGGCCGGGACAGGGGATGAAAAACTGTTTTTT
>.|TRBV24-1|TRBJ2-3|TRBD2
CATSDGRTSGSTDTQYF
TGTGCCACCAGTGATGGCAGGACTAGCGGGAGCACAGATACGCAGTATTTT
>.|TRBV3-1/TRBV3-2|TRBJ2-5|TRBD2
CASSQGPGAGQETQYF
TGTGCCAGCAGCCAAGGCCCGGGAGCGGGGCAAGAGACCCAGTACTTC
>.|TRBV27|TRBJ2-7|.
CASSHGLLSEYEQYF
TGTGCCAGCAGTCATGGACTGCTGAGTGAGTACGAGCAGTACTTC
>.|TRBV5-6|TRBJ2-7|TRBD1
CASSRRDRGPYEQYF
TGTGCCAGCAGCCGCCGAGACAGGGGTCCCTACGAGCAGTACTTC
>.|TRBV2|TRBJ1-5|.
CASSERGGRDQPQHF
TGTGCCAGCAGTGAAAGGGGAGGGAGGGACCAGCCCCAGCATTTT
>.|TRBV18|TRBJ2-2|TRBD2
CASSPRLLATGELFF
TGTGCCAGCTCACCCCGCTTACTAGCGACCGGGGAGCTGTTTTTT
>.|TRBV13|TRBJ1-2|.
CASSLGGRARNYGYTF
TGTGCCAGCAGCTTAGGGGGGCGGGCCAGAAACTATGGCTACACCTTC
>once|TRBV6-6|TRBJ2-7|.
CASSYSRQVTPYEQYF
TGTGCCAGCAGTTACTCGAGACAGGTTACCCCATACGAGCAGTACTTC
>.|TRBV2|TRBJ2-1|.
CASSVGRSSYNEQFF
TGTGCCAGCAGTGTCGGACGGAGCTCCTACAATGAGCAGTTCTTC
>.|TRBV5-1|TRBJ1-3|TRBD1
CASSPGTARRNTIYF
TGCGCCAGCAGCCCCGGGACAGCGAGGAGAAACACCATATATTTT
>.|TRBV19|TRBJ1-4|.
CASSIRGGEKLFF
TGTGCCAGTAGTATCAGGGGCGGAGAAAAACTGTTTTTT
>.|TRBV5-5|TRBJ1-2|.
CASSLEQELNYGYTF
TGTGCCAGCAGCTTGGAACAGGAGCTTAACTATGGCTACACCTTC
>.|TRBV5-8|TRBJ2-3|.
CASSFRGTDTQYF
TGTGCCAGCAGCTTCCGAGGCACAGATACGCAGTATTTT
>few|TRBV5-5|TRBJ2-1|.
CASSLRERTYNEQFF
TGTGCCAGCAGCTTGAGGGAGAGGACCTACAATGAGCAGTTCTTC
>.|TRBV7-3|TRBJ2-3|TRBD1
CASSLRTSGQGPDTQYF
TGTGCCAGCAGCTTACGGACCTCGGGACAGGGTCCAGATACGCAGTATTTT
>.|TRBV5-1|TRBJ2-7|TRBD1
CASSLSGQGGISYEQYF
TGCGCCAGCAGCTTGTCGGGACAGGGCGGGATTTCCTACGAGCAGTACTTC
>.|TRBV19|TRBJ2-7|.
CASSISDQTYEQYF
TGTGCCAGTAGTATCTCCGACCAAACCTACGAGCAGTACTTC
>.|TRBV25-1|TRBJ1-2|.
CASSAGTNGYTF
TGTGCCAGCAGCGCCGGGACGAATGGCTACACCTTC
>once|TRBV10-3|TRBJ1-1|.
CAISESFTEAFF
TGTGCCATCAGTGAGTCGTTCACTGAAGCTTTCTTT
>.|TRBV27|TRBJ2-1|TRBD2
CASSLSGLAGANEQFF
TGTGCCAGCAGTTTATCAGGACTAGCGGGAGCAAATGAGCAGTTCTTC
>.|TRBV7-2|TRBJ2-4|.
CASSLGVVGAKNIQYF
TGTGCCAGCAGCTTAGGCGTGGTTGGGGCCAAAAACATTCAGTACTTC
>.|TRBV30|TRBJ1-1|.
CAWTTPFDWGTEAFF
TGTGCCTGGACCACCCCCTTTGATTGGGGGACTGAAGCTTTCTTT
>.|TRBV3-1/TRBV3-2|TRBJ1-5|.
CASSQYRVGNQPQHF
TGTGCCAGCAGCCAGTACAGGGTAGGCAATCAGCCCCAGCATTTT
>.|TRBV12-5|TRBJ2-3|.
CASGLAPLLSQYF
TGTGCTAGTGGTTTGGCTCCCCTATTATCACAGTATTTT
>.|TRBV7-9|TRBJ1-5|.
CASRVDNQPQHF
TGTGCCAGCCGAGTTGACAATCAGCCCCAGCATTTT
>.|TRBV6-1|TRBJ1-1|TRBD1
CASSEAWVGQAPEAFF
TGTGCCAGCAGTGAAGCTTGGGTTGGACAGGCCCCTGAAGCTTTCTTT
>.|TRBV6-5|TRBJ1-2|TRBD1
CASMRGQGDWSGYTF
TGTGCCAGCATGAGGGGACAGGGAGACTGGTCCGGCTACACCTTC
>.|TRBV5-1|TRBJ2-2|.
CASRRGDTAITNTGELFF
TGCGCCAGCAGGAGGGGGGACACCGCAATAACGAACACCGGGGAGCTGTTTTTT
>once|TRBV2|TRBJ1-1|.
CASSEQLNTEAFF
TGTGCCAGCAGTGAACAATTGAACACTGAAGCTTTCTTT
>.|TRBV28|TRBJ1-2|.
CASSRSEDHGYTF
TGTGCCAGCAGTCGATCCGAGGACCATGGCTACACCTTC
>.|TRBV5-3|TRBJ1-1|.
CTPGPEAFF
TGTACCCCGGGACCTGAAGCTTTCTTT
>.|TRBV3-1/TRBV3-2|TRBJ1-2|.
CASSQDFNYGYTF
TGTGCCAGCAGCCAAGACTTTAACTATGGCTACACCTTC
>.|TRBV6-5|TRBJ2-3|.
CASSYFGSRDTQYF
TGTGCCAGCAGTTATTTCGGGAGCCGGGATACGCAGTATTTT
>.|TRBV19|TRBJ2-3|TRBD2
CASSIQRGGGYTQYF
TGTGCCAGTAGTATCCAGCGGGGGGGCGGGTATACGCAGTATTTT
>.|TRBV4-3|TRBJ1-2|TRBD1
CASSHGTGDGYTF
TGCGCCAGCAGCCATGGGACAGGGGATGGCTACACCTTC
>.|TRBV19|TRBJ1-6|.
CASSIRGSGNSPLHF
TGTGCCAGTAGTATTAGAGGTTCCGGCAATTCACCCCTCCACTTT
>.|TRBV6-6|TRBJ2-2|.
CASSYRQDTGELFF
TGTGCCAGCAGTTACCGACAAGACACCGGGGAGCTGTTTTTT
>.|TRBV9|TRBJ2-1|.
CASGRMVHEQFF
TGTGCCAGCGGTAGGATGGTCCATGAGCAGTTCTTC